These 16 T cell receptor beta chains came from one sample sequenced in a study of blood T cell repertoires in COVID-19. TCRdb's table, derived via immunoSEQ multiplex PCR, lists solely in-frame clones and lacks some. Of under 100,000 clones listed, about 89% are singletons. Input material: peripheral blood. The receptors were sampled from a human donor in a cohort sampled during active COVID-19.

The V call is TRBV19, the J call TRBJ1-2; D is undetermined. This CDR3 is 13 amino acids long. Germline lookup yields CDR1 LNHDA and CDR2 SQIVND (reference sequence). V dropped 6 bases and J dropped 4 bases, with 12 bases sitting between them. CDR3 DNA sequence: TGTGCCAGTAGGGCAACACGAATCTATGGCTACACCTTC. It yields the protein CASRATRIYGYTF.

V gene TRBV18 combines with J gene TRBJ1-2, with D uncertain. Germline-derived CDR1 and CDR2 are KGHSH and LQKENI. The CDR3 extends over 15 amino acids. The V end lost 3 bases, the J end lost 5 bases, and 16 bases lay between the germline ends. The CDR3 protein is CASSPPMGPSYGYTF. Written as DNA, the CDR3 is TGTGCCAGCTCACCCCCCATGGGCCCGTCGTATGGCTACACCTTC.

The CDR3 is CASSQGGGDEQFF. The DNA of the CDR3 is TGTGCCAGCAGCCAAGGGGGAGGCGATGAGCAGTTCTTC. The J gene is TRBJ2-1, the V gene TRBV3-1 (or the pseudogene TRBV3-2); D is perhaps TRBD2 (6 bases). V lost 1 base to trimming and J lost 8 bases, with 9 bases between them. From germline, CDR1 is LGHDT and CDR2 YNNKEL (reference sequence). This CDR3 is 13 amino acids long.

Points on this clone: Sequence at one end of the junction differs from germline and may be a read error. V and J are TRBV6-4 and TRBJ2-4, with 9 bases lining up with TRBD1. The CDR3 runs 11 residues. CDR1 is MRHNA and CDR2 is SNTAGT in the germline V gene. The CDR3 here is CASSDRDRVFF. CDR3 coding DNA: TGTGCCAGCAGCGACCGGGACAGGGTTTTCTTC.

The chain has TRBV19 and TRBJ2-1, with D perhaps matching TRBD1 (6 bases). The CDR3 is 16 amino acids. Germline assignment: CDR1 LNHDA and CDR2 SQIVND (reference sequence). Between the trimmed V and J ends, which lost 5 bases and 0 bases, there was a span of 14 bases. The CDR3 sequence is CASSVSGTLSYNEQFF. Here the CDR3 DNA reads TGTGCCAGTAGTGTCTCCGGGACACTCTCCTACAATGAGCAGTTCTTC.

The chain combines TRBV7-8 with TRBJ1-6; a possible D gene is TRBD1 (5 bases). CDR1 is SGHVS and CDR2 is FQNEAQ in the germline V gene. The V gene lost 0 bases and the J gene lost 0 bases, with 18 bases spanning the gap. This CDR3 region has 20 residues. The CDR3 sequence: CASSLALRQGRGSYNSPLHF. CDR3 coding DNA: TGTGCCAGCAGCTTAGCGCTAAGGCAGGGAAGGGGCTCCTATAATTCACCCCTCCACTTT.

The chain carries TRBV6-5 and TRBJ2-7; TRBD1 is a possible D gene (6 bases). V was trimmed by 7 bases and J by 9 bases, leaving 22 bases between them. CDR1 is MNHEY, CDR2 SVGAGI, per germline. The CDR3 extends over 14 amino acids. This CDR3 reads CASNQSDRPLGQYF. CDR3 in DNA: TGTGCCAGCAACCAAAGCGACAGGCCCCTAGGGCAGTACTTC.

The V call is TRBV9, the J call TRBJ2-5; the match to TRBD2 covers 9 bases. The V gene end was trimmed by 0 bases and the J gene end by 2 bases; junction bases not matched to a gene: 5. The CDR3 is 16 amino acids. Germline lookup yields CDR1 SGDLS and CDR2 YYNGEE. The CDR3 DNA follows: TGTGCCAGCAGCGTAGCTGGAGCGGGGGGACAAGAGACCCAGTACTTC. This codes for CASSVAGAGGQETQYF.

The rearrangement uses TRBV6-1 and TRBJ2-7; TRBD1 aligns across 11 bases. The CDR3 loop spans 16 amino acids. The ends lost 2 bases at V and 7 bases at J; junction bases unmatched: 10. Germline CDR1 is MNHNS and CDR2 is SASEGT. CDR3 region: CASSEFVGQGDREQYF. CDR3 DNA sequence: TGTGCCAGCAGTGAATTTGTGGGACAGGGGGACCGGGAGCAGTACTTC.

The chain is built from TRBV29-1 and TRBJ2-7; TRBD1 matches 7 bases. Trimming cost V 2 bases and J 5 bases; bases outside gene matches: 9. Germline values: CDR1 SQVTM, CDR2 ANQGSEA. This CDR3 has 14 amino acids. In nucleotides, the CDR3 is TGCAGCGTTGAACTGGGCAGGGGGTGGGACGAGCAGTACTTC. Protein product: CSVELGRGWDEQYF.

The genes are TRBV5-1 and TRBJ1-1; D is undetermined. The CDR3 is made up of 15 amino acids. Germline V lookup: CDR1 SGHRS, CDR2 YFSETQ. Trimming removed 0 bases at V and 0 bases at J, with 9 bases between. The CDR3 reads CASSLDQRMNTEAFF. Here the CDR3 DNA reads TGCGCCAGCAGCTTGGACCAGCGGATGAACACTGAAGCTTTCTTT.

As for this clone: This specimen includes other DNA sequences encoding the same CDR3. V gene TRBV28 combines with J gene TRBJ1-2; the match to TRBD1 covers 7 bases. The CDR3 is 13 residues long. With V trimmed by 6 bases and J by 3 bases, 4 bases remained unmatched. Germline loops: CDR1 MDHEN, CDR2 SYDVKM. The CDR3 DNA sequence: TGTGCCAGCAGCCCCGGGACAGACTATGGCTACACCTTC. This encodes CASSPGTDYGYTF.

V usage is TRBV19 and J usage is TRBJ2-1; 9 bases match TRBD2. J was trimmed by 7 bases and V by 2 bases; bases with no gene match: 6. The CDR3 has 15 residues. CDR1 is LNHDA, CDR2 SQIVND, per germline (reference sequence). This CDR3 reads CASSISGLAQNEQFF. In DNA, the CDR3 is TGTGCCAGTAGTATATCTGGACTAGCGCAGAATGAGCAGTTCTTC.

V gene TRBV7-9 combines with J gene TRBJ1-4; maybe TRBD1 (6 bases). Between the trimmed V and J ends, which lost 7 bases and 7 bases, there was a span of 19 bases. This CDR3 has 15 amino acids. Germline V lookup: CDR1 SEHNR, CDR2 FQNEAQ (reference sequence). CDR3 sequence: CASINFQGQGEKLFF. DNA for the CDR3: TGTGCCAGCATCAATTTTCAGGGGCAGGGTGAAAAACTGTTTTTT.

Only one count was recorded for this clone. V gene TRBV7-2 combines with J gene TRBJ1-2, with 8 nucleotides matching TRBD1. The junction had 8 bases not matched to a gene; V was cut back by 5 bases and J by 6 bases. The germline gives CDR1 SGHTA, CDR2 FQGNSA. The CDR3 has 14 amino acids. The CDR3 nucleotides are TGTGCCAGCAGCGCAGCCAGGGGGCGAGATGGCTACACCTTC. Encoded protein: CASSAARGRDGYTF.

The rearrangement links TRBV10-3 to TRBJ2-7, with 8 bases fitting TRBD1. The J segment lost 3 bases and the V segment lost 3 bases, leaving 7 bases of the junction unmatched. This CDR3 is built from 15 residues. Looked up from germline, CDR1 is ENHRY and CDR2 is SYGVKD. The CDR3, as DNA: TGTGCCATCAGTGAAGGACAGGGCGGTGGCTACGAGCAGTACTTC. Translating gives CAISEGQGGGYEQYF.